The 24 T cell receptor beta chains reported below all come from one sample, sequenced in a study of cytomegalovirus exposure and HLA in healthy donors. The PCR made use of 60 Vbeta and 13 Jbeta primers. Sequencing was performed with immunoSEQ multiplex PCR; in TCRdb, only in-frame clones are kept and a portion is missing. The sample records approximately 140,000 clones, roughly 81% being singletons. The sample comprised PBMCs. The receptors stem from a female donor in good health and CMV-seronegative.

The V gene is TRBV7-9, the J gene TRBJ1-3; D is unclear. This CDR3 is 13 amino acids long. Germline V gene sequence: CDR1 SEHNR, CDR2 FQNEAQ (reference sequence). The V gene lost 5 bases and the J gene lost 8 bases, with 13 bases spanning the gap. CDR3 protein: CASSEVRTYTIYF. The CDR3 DNA follows: TGTGCCAGCAGCGAAGTCCGTACTTACACCATATATTTT.

The V call is TRBV2, the J call TRBJ1-3; 10 bases line up with TRBD1. Germline lookup yields CDR1 SNHLY and CDR2 FYNNEI. The CDR3 totals 13 residues. The junction had 3 bases not matched to a gene; V was cut back by 9 bases and J by 4 bases. In nucleotides, the CDR3 is TGTGCCAGAGGGGACAGGGGAGGAAACACCATATATTTT. This sequence encodes CARGDRGGNTIYF.

This clone was observed a single time. The rearrangement links TRBV13 to TRBJ1-1; the match to TRBD1 covers 10 bases. CDR1 and CDR2 from the germline V gene are PRHDT and FYEKMQ (reference sequence). The CDR3 covers 15 residues. The junction had 8 bases not matched to a gene; V was cut back by 5 bases and J by 5 bases. The CDR3 DNA reads TGTGCCAGCAGCACCTGGACAGGGGGGACAACTGAAGCTTTCTTT. This codes for CASSTWTGGTTEAFF.

In DNA form, the CDR3 reads TGTGCCAGCAGACCACCTGCTAGTAACGACGAGCAGTACTTC. Amino acid sequence: CASRPPASNDEQYF. The chain has TRBV6-6 and TRBJ2-7; unclear D gene. Trimming pared 6 bases from V and 5 bases from J, leaving 17 bases between. The CDR3 covers 14 residues. The germline gives CDR1 MNHNY, CDR2 SVGAGI (reference sequence).

The chain is built from TRBV9 and TRBJ1-2; 7 positions match TRBD1. The germline gives CDR1 SGDLS, CDR2 YYNGEE. The junction had 7 bases not matched to a gene; V was cut back by 0 bases and J by 5 bases. The CDR3 totals 15 residues. This CDR3 reads CASSVEAGTVYGYTF. The DNA for the CDR3 is TGTGCCAGCAGCGTAGAGGCGGGGACAGTTTATGGCTACACCTTC.

The CDR3 region is CASSLGQPSISSYEQYF. The CDR3 coding sequence is TGTGCCAGCAGCCTGGGACAGCCCTCCATCTCCTCCTACGAGCAGTACTTC. The V and J genes are TRBV27 and TRBJ2-7, with 7 bases aligning to TRBD1. V shed 6 bases and J 0 bases; nucleotides not matched to a gene: 14. This CDR3 is 17 amino acids long. Germline lookup yields CDR1 MNHEY and CDR2 SMNVEV (reference sequence).

CDR3 in amino acids: CASSSGGEINIQYF. The CDR3 DNA follows: TGTGCCAGCAGCTCAGGGGGCGAAATAAACATTCAGTACTTC. J is TRBJ2-4 and V is TRBV6-1; 8 bases are a match to TRBD1. The CDR3 runs to 14 residues. In germline, CDR1 is MNHNS, CDR2 SASEGT. After removal of 6 bases from V and 6 bases from J, the junction contained 7 bases not matched to a gene.

The J gene is TRBJ1-5, the V gene TRBV2, with D perhaps matching TRBD1 (5 bases). V was trimmed by 4 bases and J by 4 bases, leaving 17 bases between them. The germline V gene has CDR1 SNHLY and CDR2 FYNNEI. The CDR3 totals 16 residues. CDR3 sequence reads: CASSGIPGDLNQPQHF. The CDR3, as DNA: TGTGCCAGCAGTGGTATTCCGGGGGATCTTAATCAGCCCCAGCATTTT. The variable domain in full, with the rest retrieved from reference TRBV2 and TRBJ1-5, is EPEVTQTPSHQVTQMGQEVILRCVPISNHLYFYWYRQILGQKVEFLVSFYNNEISEKSEIFDDQFSVERPDGSNFTLKIRSTKLEDSAMYFCASSGIPGDLNQPQHFGDGTRLSIL.

The chain uses TRBV19 and TRBJ2-1, with D possibly being TRBD2 (7 bases). This CDR3 is built from 14 residues. The V end lost 5 bases, the J end lost 10 bases, and 18 bases lay between the germline ends. CDR1 is LNHDA, CDR2 SQIVND, per germline (reference sequence). This chain's CDR3 is CASSQAGAPREQFF. The CDR3 coding sequence is TGTGCCAGTAGTCAGGCGGGGGCCCCCAGGGAGCAGTTCTTC.

The chain is built from TRBV6-4 and TRBJ2-6, with TRBD1 matching 8 bases. The length of the CDR3 is 16 residues. Trimming took 4 bases from V and 4 from J; bases not matched to a gene: 6. Looked up from germline, CDR1 is MRHNA and CDR2 is SNTAGT. The DNA of the CDR3 is TGTGCCAGCAGTGCCCGACAGGGGAACGGGGCCAACGTCCTGACTTTC. Its protein product is CASSARQGNGANVLTF.

The chain couples TRBV6-1 to TRBJ1-1; D ambiguous. The CDR3 contains 12 residues. The germline V gene has CDR1 MNHNS and CDR2 SASEGT. V was pared by 8 bases and J by 5 bases, with 12 bases between. As DNA, the CDR3 is TGTGCCAGCTCTTCGGGAGGGACTGAAGCTTTCTTT. The encoded protein is CASSSGGTEAFF.

CDR3 loop: CASQLATMSTDTQYF. In DNA form, the CDR3 reads TGTGCCAGCCAACTAGCGACCATGAGCACAGATACGCAGTATTTT. The gene calls are TRBV2 and TRBJ2-3, with TRBD2 matching 7 bases. This CDR3 is 15 amino acids long. The V segment lost 8 bases and the J segment 0 bases; nucleotides outside the gene matches: 8. From germline, CDR1 is SNHLY and CDR2 FYNNEI.

This clone was recorded only once. This chain links TRBV2 with TRBJ2-2; 7 nucleotides align to TRBD1. CDR3 length: 17 amino acids. V lost 0 bases, J lost 1 base, and 5 bases stayed unmatched. The germline CDR1 and CDR2 sequences are SNHLY and FYNNEI. Here the CDR3 reads CASSEARRGRNTGELFF. The CDR3 DNA is TGTGCCAGCAGTGAAGCGCGTAGGGGGCGGAACACCGGGGAGCTGTTTTTT.

The chain couples TRBV9 to TRBJ2-1, with 7 nucleotides matching TRBD2. J lost 8 bases, V lost 3 bases, and 14 bases had no gene match. Germline CDR1 SGDLS, CDR2 YYNGEE. CDR3 size: 16 residues. As DNA, the CDR3 is TGTGCCAGCAGCGAGGGAAGGAAGGGGAGGGGCTATGAGCAGTTCTTC. Protein sequence: CASSEGRKGRGYEQFF.

This clone was detected a few times. The rearrangement joins TRBV5-6 to TRBJ1-3; D uncertain. The germline V gene has CDR1 SGHDT and CDR2 YYEEEE. There are 13 residues in the CDR3. V lost 6 bases and J 2 bases, leaving 9 bases between the germline ends. The CDR3 DNA follows: TGTGCCAGCAAGCGCCCTCCTGGAAACACCATATATTTT. Amino acid sequence: CASKRPPGNTIYF.

The chain joins TRBV29-1 to TRBJ2-7; maybe TRBD1 (6 bases). Germline V gene lookup returns CDR1 SQVTM and CDR2 ANQGSEA. Trimming took off 0 bases at V and 2 bases at J, with 14 bases between the two ends. The CDR3 totals 15 residues. CDR3 in DNA: TGCAGCGTTGAAGACGCTCGGACAGAAACCTACGAGCAGTACTTC. Protein sequence: CSVEDARTETYEQYF.

Worth noting for this clone: The junction shows a germline mismatch at one end, possibly a read error. V usage is TRBV7-9 and J usage is TRBJ2-7; D might be TRBD2 (5 bases). Per the germline V gene, CDR1 is SEHNR and CDR2 is FQNEAQ (reference sequence). This CDR3 has 15 residues. CDR3 sequence reads: CSSSFSRAGSYEQYF. The CDR3, as DNA: TGTTCCAGCAGCTTTTCGAGGGCCGGGTCCTACGAGCAGTACTTC.

This clone showed up just once. This rearrangement joins TRBV5-1 to TRBJ2-7; TRBD1 matches at 7 bases. After removal of 1 base from V and 2 bases from J, the junction contained 6 bases not matched to a gene. Germline V lookup: CDR1 SGHRS, CDR2 YFSETQ. The length of the CDR3 is 15 residues. The CDR3 nucleotides are TGCGCCAGCAGCTTGAACAGGGGACCCCCCTACGAGCAGTACTTC. The encoded protein is CASSLNRGPPYEQYF.

The chain couples TRBV7-8 to TRBJ1-5, with 7 bases matching TRBD1. Germline CDR1 SGHVS, CDR2 FQNEAQ. The CDR3 runs 15 residues. V lost 3 bases, J lost 3 bases, and 5 bases stayed unmatched. The CDR3, as DNA: TGTGCCAGCAGCTTTCAGGGGGTTAACAATCAGCCCCAGCATTTT. Translating gives CASSFQGVNNQPQHF.

In DNA form, the CDR3 reads TGTGCCAGTAGTGCCCTCCCCTATGTCTATGGCTACACCTTC. Translated: CASSALPYVYGYTF. This rearrangement joins TRBV19 to TRBJ1-2; D not resolved. V lost 5 bases, J lost 4 bases, and 14 bases lay in between. This CDR3 is built from 14 residues. Per germline, CDR1 LNHDA and CDR2 SQIVND (reference sequence).

The chain joins TRBV29-1 to TRBJ2-5; perhaps TRBD2 as D (6 bases). V dropped 3 bases and J dropped 5 bases, with 10 bases sitting between them. CDR3 length equals 12 residues. Germline loops: CDR1 SQVTM, CDR2 ANQGSEA. This chain's CDR3 is CSVEPGGETQYF. As DNA, the CDR3 is TGCAGCGTTGAGCCAGGAGGGGAGACCCAGTACTTC.

The chain carries TRBV5-1 and TRBJ2-7; possibly TRBD2 for D (6 bases). CDR3 length: 14 amino acids. V was trimmed by 4 bases and J by 2 bases, leaving 13 bases between them. Germline V CDR1 and CDR2: SGHRS, YFSETQ. CDR3: CASSPGGLTYEQYF. The CDR3 bases are TGCGCCAGCAGCCCTGGAGGGCTTACCTACGAGCAGTACTTC.

The chain carries TRBV7-9 and TRBJ1-2; no reliable D call. The CDR3 consists of 11 residues. Germline V gene data show CDR1 as SEHNR and CDR2 as FQNEAQ (reference sequence). Trimming stripped 4 bases from V and 8 bases from J, with 8 bases between. The CDR3 DNA reads TGTGCCAGCAGCTCCGGGGAAGGCTACACCTTC. Translating it yields CASSSGEGYTF.

This sequence joins TRBV5-1 and TRBJ2-3, with D possibly being TRBD1 (6 bases). Germline V CDR1 and CDR2: SGHRS, YFSETQ. V shed 1 base and J shed 1 base, with 13 bases lying between them. This CDR3 comprises 16 residues. The CDR3 spells CASSLLGASGTDTQYF. CDR3 in DNA: TGCGCCAGCAGCTTGCTGGGGGCAAGTGGCACAGATACGCAGTATTTT.